These 20 T cell receptor delta chains were sequenced from one sample in a study of gamma-delta T cells after stem cell transplantation. TCRdb made new clone calls on the RT-PCR reads using CATT. This table holds some 2,900 delta-chain clones, roughly 1.5% found once. The sample taken for sequencing was gamma-delta T cells. Receptors were obtained from a human donor. It is not recorded whose cells these are; they may come from a transplant donor.

This clone was observed a few times. The amino acid sequence in TCRdb belongs to a much larger clone and departs from this DNA's translation at residue 5, likely a sequencing read error; the sequence shown is translated from the DNA. The J gene is TRDJ1, the V gene TRDV2; 10 nucleotides line up with TRDD3. Looked up from germline, CDR1 is GEAIGNYY and CDR2 is EKD. The V gene end was trimmed by 3 bases and the J gene end by 1 base; junction bases not matched to a gene: 7. The CDR3 has 16 amino acids. Written as DNA, the CDR3 is TGTGCCTGTGACGCCCTACTGGGGGATGCCACCGATAAACTCATCTTT. Residues: CACDALLGDATDKLIF.

This clone was seen a handful of times. This clone may be a read error of a much larger clone one base away. The same CDR3 can be traced to other DNA sequences in this sample. The chain is built from TRDV2 and TRDJ1, with 11 bases fitting TRDD3. There are 15 residues in the CDR3. Germline CDR1 is GEAIGNYY and CDR2 is EKD. J was trimmed by 4 bases and V by 7 bases; bases with no gene match: 10. The CDR3 sequence is CACDVLGDTDDKLIF. CDR3 bases: TGTGCCTGCGACGTTCTGGGGGATACCGACGATAAACTCATCTTT.

This clone qualifies as medium-sized. The chain is built from TRDV2 and TRDJ1; no definite D call. Trimming stripped 4 bases from V and 1 base from J, with 12 bases between. CDR3 size: 14 residues. CDR1 and CDR2 from the germline V gene are GEAIGNYY and EKD. DNA for the CDR3: TGTGCCTGTGATGAGCTGTGGACCACCGATAAACTCATCTTT. This encodes CACDELWTTDKLIF.

About this clone: TCRdb's protein, taken from a much larger clone, differs from this DNA's translation at residue 8, likely owing to a read error; the protein displayed comes from the DNA. This chain connects TRDV2 to TRDJ1; the D gene is possibly TRDD3 (6 bases). Germline-derived CDR1 and CDR2 are GEAIGNYY and EKD. The CDR3 consists of 17 residues. The V and J ends lost 1 base and 2 bases respectively, with 19 bases between them. CDR3 residues: CACDTLGYTRRTDKLIF. CDR3 DNA: TGTGCCTGTGACACTCTGGGATATACCCGACGGACCGATAAACTCATCTTT.

To note about this clone: TCRdb's entry gives the protein of a much larger clone, which mismatches this DNA's translation at residue 5, likely from a read error; the protein reported here is translated from the DNA. V and J are TRDV2 and TRDJ1; no firm D call. Germline values: CDR1 GEAIGNYY, CDR2 EKD. Trimming cost V 0 bases and J 0 bases, with 16 bases left between them. The CDR3 is made up of 17 amino acids. CDR3: CACDTLKNQKYTDKLIF. In nucleotides, the CDR3 is TGTGCCTGTGACACCCTAAAAAATCAAAAGTACACCGATAAACTCATCTTT.

The J gene is TRDJ1, the V gene TRDV2, with 12 bases lining up with TRDD3. The germline CDR1 and CDR2 sequences are GEAIGNYY and EKD. The length of the CDR3 is 17 residues. V shed 7 bases and J 3 bases; nucleotides not matched to a gene: 14. CDR3 DNA sequence: TGTGCCTGCGACCCCCTGGGGGATACGCATTCGGCCGATAAACTCATCTTT. It yields the protein CACDPLGDTHSADKLIF.

Remarks on this clone: Just one base apart from a much larger clone, this may be a read error. This specimen includes other DNA sequences encoding the same CDR3. V is TRDV1 and J is TRDJ1; 10 nucleotides line up with TRDD3. Germline lookup yields CDR1 TSWWSYY and CDR2 QGS. CDR3 length: 21 residues. The CDR3, as DNA: TGTGCTCTCGGGGAACTAGTCCTCAGCTGGGGGATAAAGCTGTACACCGATAAACTCATCTTT. Amino acid sequence: CALGELVLSWGIKLYTDKLIF.

The table lists this clone with a few counts. A much larger clone lies one base from this, so it may be a read error. The chain has TRDV1 and TRDJ1, with D perhaps matching TRDD2 (8 bases). This CDR3 comprises 23 residues. CDR1 is TSWWSYY and CDR2 is QGS in the germline V gene. Trimming took off 3 bases at V and 2 bases at J, with 37 bases between the two ends. CDR3 residues: CALGEILPINAYWGPIRTDKLIF. The CDR3 DNA sequence: TGTGCTCTTGGGGAGATCCTTCCTATTAACGCTTACTGGGGACCAATTAGGACCGATAAACTCATCTTT.

In regard to this clone: A much larger clone differs from this one at a single base, so this may be a read error. Other DNA sequences in this specimen translate into the identical CDR3. The chain carries TRDV2 and TRDJ1; D possibly corresponds to TRDD3 (5 bases). Trimming removed 1 base from V and 4 bases from J, with 15 bases in between. The CDR3 is 15 amino acids. Germline lookup yields CDR1 GEAIGNYY and CDR2 EKD. The CDR3 coding sequence is TGTGCCTGTGACACGCTTGGGGAGCTCAGCGATAAACTCATCTTT. This gives the protein CACDTLGELSDKLIF.

This clone was observed a few times. A far more abundant clone sits one base away, making this likely a read error. The sample contains more than one DNA sequence encoding this CDR3. The rearrangement uses TRDV2 and TRDJ1; TRDD3 matches 9 bases. Looked up from germline, CDR1 is GEAIGNYY and CDR2 is EKD. This CDR3 is built from 18 residues. The DNA for the CDR3 is TGTGCCTGTGACACCTTACTGGGGGAGAATAAGTACACCGATAAACTCATCTTC. Its protein is CACDTLLGENKYTDKLIF.

About this clone: This CDR3 is also generated by other DNA sequences in the sample. This chain links TRDV2 with TRDJ1; 11 bases are a match to TRDD3. This CDR3 has 15 residues. From germline, CDR1 is GEAIGNYY and CDR2 EKD. V trimming: 3 bases; J trimming: 4 bases; junction bases outside the gene matches: 6. CDR3 bases: TGTGCCTGTGACTCCCTGGGGGATACAGGCGATAAACTCATCTTT. Amino acid sequence: CACDSLGDTGDKLIF.

This clone was counted a few times. Since a far larger clone is one base different, this is likely a read error. The same CDR3 can be traced to other DNA sequences in this sample. The chain employs TRDV1 and TRDJ1; 11 positions agree with TRDD3. The ends lost 3 bases at V and 1 base at J; junction bases unmatched: 19. Germline V gives CDR1 TSWWSYY, CDR2 QGS. The CDR3 loop spans 21 amino acids. CDR3 nucleotide sequence: TGTGCTCTTGGGGAGGACGATTGGGACCGACTGGGGGATAGGTGCACCGATAAACTCATCTTT. It yields the protein CALGEDDWDRLGDRCTDKLIF.

Comments on this clone: The amino acid sequence in TCRdb belongs to a much larger clone and departs from this DNA's translation at residue 3, likely a sequencing read error; the sequence shown is translated from the DNA. The V and J genes are TRDV2 and TRDJ1, with 13 bases lining up with TRDD3. The CDR3 spans 19 residues. Looked up from germline, CDR1 is GEAIGNYY and CDR2 is EKD. CDR3 residues: CARDPVLGDTPKYTDKLIF. The CDR3 DNA is TGTGCCCGTGACCCGGTACTGGGGGATACGCCCAAATACACCGATAAACTCATCTTT.

Turning to this clone: The protein given by TCRdb reflects a much larger clone and differs at residue 11 from this DNA's translation, likely from a read error; the protein shown is the DNA's translation. The rearrangement uses TRDV2 and TRDJ1, with D possibly matching TRDD3 (5 bases). This CDR3 contains 15 residues. Germline V lookup: CDR1 GEAIGNYY, CDR2 EKD. V was clipped by 6 bases and J by 7 bases, with 23 bases between them. The CDR3 sequence: CACLNLLENRGKLIF. CDR3 DNA: TGTGCCTGTCTAAATTTACTGGAGAACCGCGGTAAACTCATCTTT.

On this clone itself: The protein in TCRdb stems from a much larger clone and differs at residue 13 from this DNA's translation, likely a read error; here the protein is translated from the DNA. The rearrangement uses TRDV2 and TRDJ1; 12 nucleotides match TRDD3. CDR3 length: 16 amino acids. The germline V gene has CDR1 GEAIGNYY and CDR2 EKD. The DNA of the CDR3 is TGTGCCTGTGACCCAATACTGGGGGATACCCCGAATAACCTCATCTTT. Protein sequence: CACDPILGDTPNNLIF.

This clone has a handful of counts. TCRdb lists the protein of a much larger clone for this DNA, which differs at residue 4, so this is likely a read error; the protein given here is translated from the DNA itself. The chain combines TRDV2 with TRDJ1; TRDD3 matches 7 bases. This CDR3 is 15 amino acids long. V dropped 5 bases and J dropped 0; count of bases not matched to a gene: 8. Germline assignment: CDR1 GEAIGNYY and CDR2 EKD. CDR3 nucleotides: TGTGCCTGTGGCGGACTGGGGACCCACACCGATAAACTCATCTTT. Amino acids: CACGGLGTHTDKLIF.

Regarding this clone: A clone one base away is much larger, so this may be a read error. The same CDR3 is also encoded by other DNA sequences in this sample. This chain uses TRDV1 with TRDJ1; 10 nucleotides align to TRDD3. Per the germline V gene, CDR1 is TSWWSYY and CDR2 is QGS. The CDR3 is 23 residues long. V lost 2 bases to trimming and J lost 0 bases; unmatched junction nucleotides: 24. This CDR3 is CALGERTSAAYWGMYFYTDKLIF. CDR3 DNA: TGTGCTCTTGGGGAAAGAACCTCTGCGGCCTACTGGGGGATGTATTTTTACACCGATAAACTCATCTTT.

This clone was seen a few times. TCRdb's entry gives the protein of a much larger clone, which mismatches this DNA's translation at residue 16, likely from a read error; the protein reported here is translated from the DNA. The V call is TRDV1, the J call TRDJ1; possibly TRDD2 for D (5 bases). Looked up from germline, CDR1 is TSWWSYY and CDR2 is QGS. Trimming pared 1 base from V and 0 bases from J, leaving 30 bases between. There are 22 residues in the CDR3. CDR3 protein: CALGEPPPPLLLWPSHTDKLIF. The DNA of the CDR3 is TGTGCTCTTGGGGAACCTCCCCCACCCCTTCTTCTTTGGCCATCGCACACCGATAAACTCATCTTT.

This clone is medium-sized by share. The chain recombines TRDV2 with TRDJ1; no clear D gene. This CDR3 contains 17 residues. With 0 bases removed from V and 0 bases from J, the gap between germline ends came to 16 bases. Germline values: CDR1 GEAIGNYY, CDR2 EKD. Here the CDR3 reads CACDTLIHKDNTDKLIF. CDR3 in DNA: TGTGCCTGTGACACCCTCATCCACAAAGATAACACCGATAAACTCATCTTT.

This clone is classed as medium-sized. The chain is built from TRDV2 and TRDJ1, with 10 bases that match TRDD3. The J segment lost 3 bases and the V segment lost 3 bases, leaving 9 bases of the junction unmatched. CDR1 is GEAIGNYY, CDR2 EKD, per germline. The CDR3 is 16 amino acids. CDR3 in amino acids: CACDALVLGDSDKLIF. The CDR3 bases are TGTGCCTGTGACGCGCTAGTACTGGGGGATTCCGATAAACTCATCTTT.